A single sample gave rise to the 23 T cell receptor beta chains below, sequenced in a study of cytomegalovirus exposure and HLA in healthy donors. Both 60 Vbeta primers and 13 Jbeta primers went into the PCR. Profiled with immunoSEQ multiplex PCR; TCRdb holds only in-frame clones, not every one. The table has some 120,000 clones, roughly 82% seen once. Sequences were obtained from PBMCs. These receptors originate from a male donor in good health and CMV-seropositive.

This clone was seen only a few times. V and J are TRBV7-2 and TRBJ2-6; D unresolved. V was clipped by 6 bases and J by 6 bases, with 9 bases between them. The length of the CDR3 is 13 residues. Germline values: CDR1 SGHTA, CDR2 FQGNSA. The CDR3 loop reads CASSLESANVLTF. In nucleotides, the CDR3 is TGTGCCAGCAGTCTGGAGTCGGCCAACGTCCTGACTTTC.

The J gene is TRBJ2-4, the V gene TRBV27; a possible D gene is TRBD2 (7 bases). The ends were cut back, 4 bases at V and 7 bases at J, with 14 bases in the middle. From germline, CDR1 is MNHEY and CDR2 SMNVEV (reference sequence). CDR3 size: 14 residues. The CDR3: CASSSGGRGNIQYF. The CDR3 region has the DNA TGTGCCAGCAGTTCCGGGGGGCGCGGGAACATTCAGTACTTC.

The chain uses TRBV10-3 and TRBJ1-2; D remains unclear. CDR3 length equals 16 residues. Trimming cost V 2 bases and J 4 bases, with 17 bases left between them. CDR1 is ENHRY and CDR2 is SYGVKD in the germline V gene. CDR3 bases: TGTGCCATCAGTGAGCCGGCGGGCCCCGACCCCTATGGCTACACCTTC. The encoded protein is CAISEPAGPDPYGYTF.

The rearrangement joins TRBV19 to TRBJ1-5; D might be TRBD1 (6 bases). This CDR3 has 15 amino acids. V lost 1 base and J lost 4, with 11 bases in between. Per germline, CDR1 LNHDA and CDR2 SQIVND (reference sequence). The CDR3 spells CASSIADRLNQPQHF. The CDR3 nucleotides read TGTGCCAGTAGTATAGCGGACAGACTGAATCAGCCCCAGCATTTT.

Comments on this clone: The identical CDR3 is also encoded by other nucleotide sequences in the sample. This chain uses TRBV5-1 with TRBJ2-7; the D gene is possibly TRBD1 (6 bases). V was pared by 4 bases and J by 2 bases, with 13 bases between. Germline V lookup: CDR1 SGHRS, CDR2 YFSETQ. The CDR3 contains 14 residues. The CDR3 region is CASSLLQGAYEQYF. The CDR3 DNA reads TGCGCCAGCAGCCTACTACAGGGCGCCTACGAGCAGTACTTC.

The chain recombines TRBV18 with TRBJ2-4; maybe TRBD1 (6 bases). V was pared by 1 base and J by 5 bases, with 18 bases between. CDR3 length equals 17 residues. Germline lookup yields CDR1 KGHSH and CDR2 LQKENI. The CDR3 reads CASSPRQVQASQNIQYF. The CDR3 DNA sequence: TGTGCCAGCTCACCACGACAGGTTCAAGCTAGCCAAAACATTCAGTACTTC.

This clone is a singleton in its sample. This rearrangement joins TRBV11-3 to TRBJ1-1, with TRBD1 matching 9 bases. From germline, CDR1 is SGHNT and CDR2 YENEEA. This CDR3 has 12 residues. Losses at the gene ends were 3 bases for V and 8 bases for J; bases not matched to a gene: 1. The CDR3 is CASSLGQGEAFF. CDR3 sequence (DNA): TGTGCCAGCAGCTTGGGACAGGGCGAAGCTTTCTTT.

This chain joins TRBV7-2 and TRBJ2-5, with D possibly being TRBD2 (6 bases). Deletions cut 3 bases from V and 11 bases from J, with 22 bases between. The CDR3 length is 15 residues. CDR1 is SGHTA, CDR2 FQGNSA, per germline. The CDR3: CASSFYSGEEAQQYF. CDR3 nucleotide sequence: TGTGCCAGCAGCTTTTATAGCGGAGAGGAGGCCCAGCAGTACTTC.

The chain joins TRBV7-9 to TRBJ2-2, with 8 bases fitting TRBD1. The CDR3 spans 15 residues. Per the germline V gene, CDR1 is SEHNR and CDR2 is FQNEAQ (reference sequence). V dropped 5 bases and J dropped 5; count of bases not matched to a gene: 7. The CDR3 coding sequence is TGTGCCAGCAGCCCAGGGGGCGCTTTAACCGGGGAGCTGTTTTTT. Its translation is CASSPGGALTGELFF.

V gene TRBV19 combines with J gene TRBJ2-7; D might be TRBD1 (5 bases). Per the germline V gene, CDR1 is LNHDA and CDR2 is SQIVND (reference sequence). CDR3 length equals 12 residues. Trimming removed 5 bases from V and 5 bases from J, with 10 bases in between. CDR3 DNA sequence: TGTGCCAGTAGTCATTGGGGCCACGAGCAGTACTTC. Translating it yields CASSHWGHEQYF.

This chain links TRBV7-8 with TRBJ2-6, with 8 bases fitting TRBD1. The CDR3 has 21 residues. Trimming removed 5 bases from V and 4 bases from J; junction bases left unmatched: 22. The germline CDR1 and CDR2 sequences are SGHVS and FQNEAQ. CDR3 loop: CASSLLDRRGRGPSGANVLTF. In DNA, the CDR3 is TGTGCCAGCAGCCTTCTGGACCGAAGGGGCAGGGGGCCATCGGGGGCCAACGTCCTGACTTTC.

The chain recombines TRBV7-2 with TRBJ2-7; TRBD2 matches 7 bases. The trim removed 5 bases at V and 0 bases at J, leaving 4 bases unmatched. CDR3 size: 14 residues. The germline V gene has CDR1 SGHTA and CDR2 FQGNSA. CDR3: CASSPGTNSYEQYF. CDR3 bases: TGTGCCAGCAGCCCCGGGACTAACTCCTACGAGCAGTACTTC.

V and J are TRBV6-1 and TRBJ1-5; D may be TRBD1 (5 bases). CDR1 and CDR2 from the germline V gene are MNHNS and SASEGT. The V end lost 4 bases, the J end lost 4 bases, and 11 bases lay between the germline ends. There are 14 residues in the CDR3. In DNA form, the CDR3 reads TGTGCCAGCAGTGGAAGGGGTGAGAATCAGCCCCAGCATTTT. This translates into CASSGRGENQPQHF.

The chain joins TRBV27 to TRBJ2-1; no clear D gene. Per the germline V gene, CDR1 is MNHEY and CDR2 is SMNVEV (reference sequence). The germline V and J ends were trimmed by 3 bases and 5 bases, with 8 bases remaining between them. The CDR3 is made up of 13 amino acids. In DNA, the CDR3 is TGTGCCAGCAGTTTGGGCAGTAACAATGAGCAGTTCTTC. This gives the protein CASSLGSNNEQFF.

This chain joins TRBV5-6 and TRBJ2-1; D gene uncertain. V was shortened by 4 bases and J by 4 bases, with 15 bases between the two germline ends. The CDR3 loop spans 15 amino acids. The germline V gene has CDR1 SGHDT and CDR2 YYEEEE. CDR3 in amino acids: CASSMGIPPYNEQFF. The CDR3, as DNA: TGTGCCAGCAGCATGGGTATTCCCCCGTACAATGAGCAGTTCTTC.

The rearrangement uses TRBV5-1 and TRBJ1-4, with D perhaps TRBD1 (6 bases). V gave up 1 base and J gave up 3 bases, with 13 bases separating them. The CDR3 length is 16 residues. Germline V lookup: CDR1 SGHRS, CDR2 YFSETQ. The CDR3 here is CASSLSGGRANEKLFF. The CDR3 DNA reads TGCGCCAGCAGCTTGAGCGGGGGCAGGGCTAATGAAAAACTGTTTTTT.

This clone was seen once. The chain combines TRBV11-2 with TRBJ2-3, with 11 bases aligning to TRBD2. With V trimmed by 3 bases and J by 2 bases, 4 bases remained unmatched. CDR3 size: 16 residues. Germline CDR1 reads SGHAT; CDR2 reads FQNNGV. CDR3 sequence reads: CASSFGTSGYTDTQYF. The CDR3 nucleotides read TGTGCCAGCAGCTTCGGGACTAGCGGATACACAGATACGCAGTATTTT.

This chain uses TRBV19 with TRBJ1-1; D is ambiguous. Trimming pared 4 bases from V and 1 base from J, leaving 10 bases between. Germline V gene sequence: CDR1 LNHDA, CDR2 SQIVND (reference sequence). This CDR3 spans 14 amino acids. The DNA for the CDR3 is TGTGCCAGTAGTACTGTACCGGGGAACACTGAAGCTTTCTTT. It translates to CASSTVPGNTEAFF.

CDR3 region: CASSPHVFTGGSGYGYTF. CDR3 DNA sequence: TGTGCCAGCAGTCCACACGTCTTTACAGGGGGCAGCGGCTATGGCTACACCTTC. The chain uses TRBV27 and TRBJ1-2; 9 positions agree with TRBD1. From germline, CDR1 is MNHEY and CDR2 SMNVEV (reference sequence). Trimming cost V 5 bases and J 4 bases; bases outside gene matches: 17. The CDR3 sequence is 18 residues long.

The J gene is TRBJ2-5, the V gene TRBV9; TRBD2 aligns across 9 bases. Per the germline V gene, CDR1 is SGDLS and CDR2 is YYNGEE. V dropped 0 bases and J dropped 3; count of bases not matched to a gene: 9. CDR3 length equals 17 residues. The CDR3 is CASSVAGAGGYEETQYF. For the CDR3, the DNA is TGTGCCAGCAGCGTAGCTGGAGCGGGAGGCTATGAAGAGACCCAGTACTTC.

The rearrangement links TRBV5-4 to TRBJ2-7; 7 bases align to TRBD2. Trimming at V came to 0 bases and at J to 0 bases, leaving 9 bases not matched to a gene. The germline gives CDR1 SGHNT, CDR2 YYREEE (reference sequence). CDR3 length equals 17 residues. The CDR3 nucleotides are TGTGCCAGCAGCTTGGGGTTCCTAGCGGCCGCCTCCTACGAGCAGTACTTC. Its translation: CASSLGFLAAASYEQYF.

This chain joins TRBV30 and TRBJ2-7; 9 nucleotides line up with TRBD1. V dropped 5 bases and J dropped 7; count of bases not matched to a gene: 12. This CDR3 spans 14 amino acids. CDR1 is GTSNPN, CDR2 SVGIG, per germline (reference sequence). CDR3 bases: TGTGCCTGGCATCCGGGACAGGGACGATTAGAGCAGTACTTC. Its translation is CAWHPGQGRLEQYF.

The J gene is TRBJ1-2, the V gene TRBV30; a possible D gene is TRBD1 (5 bases). The CDR3 has 13 amino acids. V lost 1 base, J lost 6 bases, and 12 bases lay in between. Germline lookup yields CDR1 GTSNPN and CDR2 SVGIG (reference sequence). The CDR3 sequence is CAWSGIGGHGYTF. DNA of the CDR3: TGTGCCTGGAGTGGGATCGGGGGTCATGGCTACACCTTC.